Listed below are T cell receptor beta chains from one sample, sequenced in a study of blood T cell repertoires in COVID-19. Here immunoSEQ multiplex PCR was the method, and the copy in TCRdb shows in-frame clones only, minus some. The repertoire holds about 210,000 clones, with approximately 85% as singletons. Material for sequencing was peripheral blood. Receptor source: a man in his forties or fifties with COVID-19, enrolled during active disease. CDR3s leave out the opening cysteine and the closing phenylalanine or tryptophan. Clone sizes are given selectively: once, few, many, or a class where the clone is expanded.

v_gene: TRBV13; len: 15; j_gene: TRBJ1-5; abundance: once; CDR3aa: ASSLEATGSSNQPQH
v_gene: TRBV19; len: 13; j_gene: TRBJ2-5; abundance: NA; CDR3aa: ASSIGTGESETQY
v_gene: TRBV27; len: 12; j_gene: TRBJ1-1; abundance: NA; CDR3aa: ASSLLQGNTEAF
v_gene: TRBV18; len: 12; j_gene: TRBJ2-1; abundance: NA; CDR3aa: ASSRQGGPGEQF
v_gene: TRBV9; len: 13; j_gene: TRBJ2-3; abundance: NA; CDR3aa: ASSVAAGGTDTQY
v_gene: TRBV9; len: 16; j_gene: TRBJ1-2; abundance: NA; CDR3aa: ASSVAPGYAIAKYGYT
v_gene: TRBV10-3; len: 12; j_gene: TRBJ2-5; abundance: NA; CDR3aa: AISNPGGQETQY
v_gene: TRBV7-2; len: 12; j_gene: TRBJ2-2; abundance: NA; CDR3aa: ASSTTGGTGELF
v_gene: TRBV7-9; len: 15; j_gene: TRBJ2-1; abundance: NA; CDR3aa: ASSTNRQGLLWDEQF
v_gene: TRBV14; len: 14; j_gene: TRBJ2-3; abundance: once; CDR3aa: ASSQAGMAYTDTQY
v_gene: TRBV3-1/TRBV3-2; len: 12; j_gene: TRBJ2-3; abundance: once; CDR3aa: ASSLGTGVDTQY
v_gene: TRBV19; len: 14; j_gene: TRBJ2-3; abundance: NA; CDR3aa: ASSPRQGARTDTQY
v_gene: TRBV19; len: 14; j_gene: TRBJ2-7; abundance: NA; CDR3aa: ASSLRTGTGSYEQY
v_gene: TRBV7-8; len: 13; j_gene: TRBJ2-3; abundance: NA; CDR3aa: ASSPIRDFPSTQY
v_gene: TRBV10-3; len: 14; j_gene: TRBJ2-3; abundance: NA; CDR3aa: AISPSGGTSTDTQY
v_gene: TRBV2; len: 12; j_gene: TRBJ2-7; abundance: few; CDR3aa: ASSRTAFSYEQY
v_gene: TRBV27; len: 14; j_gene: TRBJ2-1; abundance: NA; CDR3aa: ASSTSQESSYNEQF
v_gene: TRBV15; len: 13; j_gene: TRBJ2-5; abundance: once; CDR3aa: ATSRLTDTQETQY
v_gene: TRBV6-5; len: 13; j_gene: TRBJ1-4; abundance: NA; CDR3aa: ASSYSLGARSLLF
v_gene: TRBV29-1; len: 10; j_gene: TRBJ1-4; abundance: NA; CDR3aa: SIWTVGEKLF
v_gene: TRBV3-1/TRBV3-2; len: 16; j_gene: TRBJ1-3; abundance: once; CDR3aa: ASSQDGGAGPTGNTIY
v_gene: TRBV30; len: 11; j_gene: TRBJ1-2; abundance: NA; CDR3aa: AWSRDRPKGYT
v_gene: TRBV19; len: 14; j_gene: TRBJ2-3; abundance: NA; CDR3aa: ASKFTGQQLTSTQY
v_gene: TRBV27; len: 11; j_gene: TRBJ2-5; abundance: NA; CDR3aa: AAAAGGLETQY
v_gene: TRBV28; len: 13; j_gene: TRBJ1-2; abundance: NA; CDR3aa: ASSQLGQGLMNYT
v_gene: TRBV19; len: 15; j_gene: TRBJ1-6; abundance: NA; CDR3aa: ASSIRQGSSYNSPLH
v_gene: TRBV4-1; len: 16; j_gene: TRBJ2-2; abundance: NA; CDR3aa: ASSLWTSGGPNTGELF
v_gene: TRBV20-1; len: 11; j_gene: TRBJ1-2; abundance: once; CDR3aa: SASSQGNYGYT
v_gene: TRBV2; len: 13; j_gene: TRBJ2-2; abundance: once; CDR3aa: ASSEHGGDTGELF
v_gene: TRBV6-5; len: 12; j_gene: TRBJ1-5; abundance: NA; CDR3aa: ASRGPGMAQPQH
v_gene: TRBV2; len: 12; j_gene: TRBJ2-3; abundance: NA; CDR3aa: ASRVRPARDTQY
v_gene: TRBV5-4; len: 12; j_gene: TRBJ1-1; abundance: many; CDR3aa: ASSPDGRAAEAF
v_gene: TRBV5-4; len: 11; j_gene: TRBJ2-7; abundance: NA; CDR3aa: ASRKAGEYEQY
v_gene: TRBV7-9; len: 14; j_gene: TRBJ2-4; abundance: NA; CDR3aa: ASSLGFRGTKNIQY
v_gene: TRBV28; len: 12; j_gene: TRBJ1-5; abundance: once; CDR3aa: ASSLRTGNQPQH
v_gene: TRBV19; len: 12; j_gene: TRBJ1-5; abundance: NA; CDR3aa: ASSIRQGHQPQH
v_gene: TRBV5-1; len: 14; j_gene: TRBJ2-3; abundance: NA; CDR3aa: ASSVGTSSGTDTQY
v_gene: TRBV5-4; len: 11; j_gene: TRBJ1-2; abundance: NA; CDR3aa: ASSLDRAYGYT
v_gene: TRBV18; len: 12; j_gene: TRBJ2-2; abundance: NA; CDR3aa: ASSPLVATGELF
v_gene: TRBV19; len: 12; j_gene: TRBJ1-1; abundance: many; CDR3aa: ASSTPGQWNEAF
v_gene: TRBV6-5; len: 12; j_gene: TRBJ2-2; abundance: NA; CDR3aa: ASSYSRNTGELF
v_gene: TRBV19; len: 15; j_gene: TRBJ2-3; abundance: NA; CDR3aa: ASRKGTGGISTDTQY
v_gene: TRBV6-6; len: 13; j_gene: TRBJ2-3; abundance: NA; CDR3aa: ASRRSGGGTDTQY
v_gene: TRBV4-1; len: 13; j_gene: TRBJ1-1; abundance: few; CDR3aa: ASSQMGQLGTEAF
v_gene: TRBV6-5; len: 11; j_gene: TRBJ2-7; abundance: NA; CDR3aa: ASTLSQGGEQY
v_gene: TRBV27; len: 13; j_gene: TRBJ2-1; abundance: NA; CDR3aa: ASSGSGQGLGEQF
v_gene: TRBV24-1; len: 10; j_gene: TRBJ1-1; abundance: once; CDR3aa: ATSDQNTEAF
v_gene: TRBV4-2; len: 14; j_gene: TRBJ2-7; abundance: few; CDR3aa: ASSQDSASGGNEQY
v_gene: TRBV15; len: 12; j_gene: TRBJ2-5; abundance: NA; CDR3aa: ATSTRGGRETQY
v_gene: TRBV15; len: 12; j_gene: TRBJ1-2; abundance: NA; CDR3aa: ATSTGGVKSGYT
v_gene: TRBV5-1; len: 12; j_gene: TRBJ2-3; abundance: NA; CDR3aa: ASSRTGRTDTQY
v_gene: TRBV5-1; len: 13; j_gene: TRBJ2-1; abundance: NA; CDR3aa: ASSWVTRLDNEQF
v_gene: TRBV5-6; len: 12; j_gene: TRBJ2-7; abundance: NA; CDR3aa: ASSLGQGGLWQY
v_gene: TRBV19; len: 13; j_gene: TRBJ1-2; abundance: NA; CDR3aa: ASSTRTVLNYGYT
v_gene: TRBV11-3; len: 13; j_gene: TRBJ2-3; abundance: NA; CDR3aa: ASSFGLGGTDTQY